This T cell receptor beta chain was sequenced in a study of blood T cell repertoires in COVID-19. Data came from immunoSEQ multiplex PCR; TCRdb stores just in-frame clones and leaves some out. The table shows about 300,000 clones, with approximately 89% occurring only once. Per the germline V gene, CDR1 is SNHLY and CDR2 is FYNNEI. The germline V and J ends were trimmed by 8 bases and 0 bases, with 17 bases remaining between them. This CDR3 region has 15 residues. The sequence derives from a woman aged 45 to 65 who had been exposed to COVID-19. Sequenced input: PBMCs or T cells enriched from blood (not recorded which). This rearrangement joins TRBV2 to TRBJ2-7, with TRBD1 as a possible D gene (6 bases). The CDR3 region has the DNA TGTGCCAGCCCGGTGGGGGCAGGGGACTCCTACGAGCAGTACTTC. It translates to CASPVGAGDSYEQYF.